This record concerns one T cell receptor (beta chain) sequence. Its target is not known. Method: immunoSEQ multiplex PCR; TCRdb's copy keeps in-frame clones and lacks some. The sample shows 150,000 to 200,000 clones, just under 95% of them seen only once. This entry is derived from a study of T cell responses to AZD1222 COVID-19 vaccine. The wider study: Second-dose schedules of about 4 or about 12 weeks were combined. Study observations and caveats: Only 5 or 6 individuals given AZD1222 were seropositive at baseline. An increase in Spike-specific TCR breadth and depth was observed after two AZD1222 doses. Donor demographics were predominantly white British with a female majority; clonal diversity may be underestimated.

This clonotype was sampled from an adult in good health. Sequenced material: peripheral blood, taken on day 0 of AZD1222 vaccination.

The CDR3 DNA follows: TGTGCCAGCAGTGAAGCTCGCATCCGTGCAACTAATGAAAAACTGTTTTTT. It translates to CASSEARIRATNEKLFF. This sequence joins TRBV6-1 and TRBJ1-4; no clear D. The length of the CDR3 is 17 residues. V lost 0 bases, J lost 0 bases, and 11 bases lay in between. Germline-derived CDR1 and CDR2 are MNHNS and SASEGT.